The 21 T cell receptor beta chains presented below share a single source sample, sequenced in a study of blood T cell repertoires in COVID-19. Profiling relied on immunoSEQ multiplex PCR, and the TCRdb table lists in-frame clones only, not all of them. Counted here are some 120,000 clones, around 88% occurring once; the ten biggest clones make up roughly 5.5%. The sample consisted of peripheral blood. All receptors derive from a man aged 80 or over with active or convalescent COVID-19.

The gene calls are TRBV29-1 and TRBJ1-6; 8 bases match TRBD1. The CDR3 loop spans 13 amino acids. Germline assignment: CDR1 SQVTM and CDR2 ANQGSEA. V trimming: 6 bases; J trimming: 7 bases; junction bases outside the gene matches: 5. CDR3: CSVRGQDNSPLHF. The CDR3 bases are TGCAGCGTGAGGGGACAGGACAATTCACCCCTCCACTTT.

This clone was seen just once. The CDR3 bases are TGTGCCAGCAGTTTACGGCGGCAAGAGACCCAGTACTTC. Its protein product is CASSLRRQETQYF. The chain is built from TRBV27 and TRBJ2-5; D gene ambiguous. V lost 2 bases and J lost 2, with 6 bases in between. This CDR3 has 13 amino acids. Germline V lookup: CDR1 MNHEY, CDR2 SMNVEV (reference sequence).

This sequence joins TRBV5-1 and TRBJ1-1; D possibly corresponds to TRBD1 (5 bases). The V gene lost 0 bases and the J gene lost 7 bases, with 7 bases spanning the gap. The V gene's germline CDR1 is SGHRS and CDR2 YFSETQ. CDR3 size: 12 residues. CDR3 nucleotide sequence: TGCGCCAGCAGCTTGGACGGGGGTGAAGCTTTCTTT. Translated: CASSLDGGEAFF.

The chain links TRBV6-5 to TRBJ2-5; 8 nucleotides align to TRBD2. This CDR3 region has 15 residues. The junction had 6 bases not matched to a gene; V was cut back by 6 bases and J by 0 bases. The germline V gene has CDR1 MNHEY and CDR2 SVGAGI. In DNA form, the CDR3 reads TGTGCCAGCAGCAGACTAGCGCCTAACCAAGAGACCCAGTACTTC. The encoded protein is CASSRLAPNQETQYF.

The CDR3 here is CASSWDRGAGNTIYF. As DNA, the CDR3 is TGTGCCAGCAGCTGGGACAGGGGGGCTGGAAACACCATATATTTT. The genes are TRBV7-9 and TRBJ1-3, with 11 bases lining up with TRBD1. The junction had 1 base not matched to a gene; V was cut back by 4 bases and J by 2 bases. CDR3 size: 15 residues. The germline V gene encodes CDR1 SEHNR and CDR2 FQNEAQ (reference sequence).

The rearrangement links TRBV5-4 to TRBJ2-7; 9 nucleotides match TRBD1. In germline, CDR1 is SGHNT, CDR2 YYREEE (reference sequence). J gave up 4 bases and V 4 bases, and 6 bases lay outside the gene matches. The CDR3 is made up of 14 amino acids. CDR3 bases: TGTGCCAGCAGCCCCGGACAGGGGAGGTACGAGCAGTACTTC. This gives the protein CASSPGQGRYEQYF.

The chain is built from TRBV5-1 and TRBJ1-1; no clear D. Trimming stripped 1 base from V and 0 bases from J, with 4 bases between. The CDR3 contains 13 residues. Germline lookup yields CDR1 SGHRS and CDR2 YFSETQ. The DNA of the CDR3 is TGCGCCAGCAGCTTGACTGTGAACACTGAAGCTTTCTTT. Protein: CASSLTVNTEAFF.

J is TRBJ1-6 and V is TRBV5-5; no reliable D call. Germline lookup yields CDR1 SGHKS and CDR2 YYEKEE (reference sequence). V shed 4 bases and J shed 7 bases, with 12 bases lying between them. This CDR3 comprises 14 residues. CDR3 region: CASSLASSNSPLHF. The CDR3 region has the DNA TGTGCCAGCAGCCTGGCCAGTTCGAATTCACCCCTCCACTTT.

Here the CDR3 reads CASSQGQGDQPQHF. The CDR3 DNA sequence: TGTGCCAGCAGCCAAGGACAGGGGGATCAGCCCCAGCATTTT. This chain uses TRBV3-1 (or the pseudogene TRBV3-2) with TRBJ1-5; 9 bases line up with TRBD1. After removal of 1 base from V and 5 bases from J, the junction contained 0 bases not matched to a gene. Germline V gene lookup returns CDR1 LGHDT and CDR2 YNNKEL (reference sequence). The CDR3 length is 14 residues.

This chain links TRBV2 with TRBJ1-5; weak D call: TRBD1 (6 bases). V was cut by 7 bases and J by 1 base, with 8 bases left in between. Germline CDR1 SNHLY, CDR2 FYNNEI. The CDR3 length is 13 residues. The CDR3 sequence: CASKGGSNQPQHF. In nucleotides, the CDR3 is TGTGCCAGCAAAGGGGGAAGCAATCAGCCCCAGCATTTT.

The chain uses TRBV19 and TRBJ1-6; maybe TRBD1 (5 bases). Trimming pared 8 bases from V and 10 bases from J, leaving 12 bases between. The CDR3 is made up of 12 amino acids. From germline, CDR1 is LNHDA and CDR2 SQIVND (reference sequence). The CDR3 loop reads CASRGGASPLHF. The CDR3 DNA sequence: TGTGCCAGTCGAGGTGGGGCCTCACCCCTCCACTTT.

This clone was observed a handful of times. The chain employs TRBV5-8 and TRBJ1-4; 9 bases map to TRBD1. This CDR3 has 16 amino acids. V lost 4 bases and J lost 4; bases outside the gene matches: 8. CDR1 is SGHTS and CDR2 is YDEGEE in the germline V gene. In DNA form, the CDR3 reads TGTGCCAGCAGCCCCGGGACAGGGTGGGGTAATGAAAAACTGTTTTTT. The encoded protein is CASSPGTGWGNEKLFF.

V gene TRBV4-3 combines with J gene TRBJ2-7; no firm D call. V was cut by 4 bases and J by 0 bases, with 10 bases left in between. Germline V gives CDR1 LGHNA, CDR2 YSLEER. The CDR3 contains 14 residues. CDR3 loop: CASSPAANSYEQYF. For the CDR3, the DNA is TGCGCCAGCAGCCCTGCGGCCAACTCCTACGAGCAGTACTTC.

The V gene is TRBV3-1 (or the pseudogene TRBV3-2), the J gene TRBJ1-2, with D unresolved. The ends were cut back, 5 bases at V and 5 bases at J, with 18 bases in the middle. Germline V gene lookup returns CDR1 LGHDT and CDR2 YNNKEL (reference sequence). The CDR3 has 15 residues. The CDR3 region is CASSKEDGLLYGYTF. The CDR3 DNA reads TGTGCCAGCAGCAAGGAGGACGGTCTCTTATATGGCTACACCTTC.

V gene TRBV5-6 combines with J gene TRBJ2-1, with D maybe TRBD2 (6 bases). The CDR3 is 16 residues long. Germline V CDR1 and CDR2: SGHDT, YYEEEE. V was shortened by 2 bases and J by 3 bases, with 15 bases between the two germline ends. CDR3 bases: TGTGCCAGCAGCTTTCGACTAGTCGGATTCTACAATGAGCAGTTCTTC. Its protein product is CASSFRLVGFYNEQFF.

This clone is a singleton in its sample. This chain connects TRBV5-1 to TRBJ2-5; D remains ambiguous. In germline, CDR1 is SGHRS, CDR2 YFSETQ. The germline V and J ends were trimmed by 4 bases and 4 bases, with 11 bases remaining between them. CDR3 length equals 13 residues. The CDR3 DNA is TGCGCCAGCAGCCCAGACTGGATAGAGACCCAGTACTTC. This sequence encodes CASSPDWIETQYF.

This clone was found once. The gene calls are TRBV28 and TRBJ1-5; TRBD1 matches 7 bases. This CDR3 spans 13 amino acids. With 10 bases clipped from V and 3 bases from J, the junction kept 6 bases outside the gene matches. The germline V gene has CDR1 MDHEN and CDR2 SYDVKM. The CDR3 DNA follows: TGTGCCACCCTAGGACAGGACAATCAGCCCCAGCATTTT. It encodes CATLGQDNQPQHF.

This clone showed up just a few times. This chain uses TRBV27 with TRBJ2-1; 11 positions agree with TRBD2. V trimming: 2 bases; J trimming: 9 bases; junction bases outside the gene matches: 12. The length of the CDR3 is 17 residues. The germline gives CDR1 MNHEY, CDR2 SMNVEV (reference sequence). The CDR3 DNA is TGTGCCAGCAGTTTACTAGCGGGGGGAATGTACAATTTTGAGCAGTTCTTC. Encoded protein: CASSLLAGGMYNFEQFF.

The chain combines TRBV5-1 with TRBJ1-1; D is perhaps TRBD1 (6 bases). Between the trimmed V and J ends, which lost 4 bases and 5 bases, there was a span of 21 bases. Germline V gene sequence: CDR1 SGHRS, CDR2 YFSETQ. The CDR3 runs to 16 residues. The CDR3 spells CASSPLPTGGQTEAFF. DNA of the CDR3: TGCGCCAGCAGCCCTCTTCCGACAGGCGGCCAGACTGAAGCTTTCTTT.

As regards this clone: Other DNA sequences in this specimen translate into the identical CDR3. The chain employs TRBV18 and TRBJ1-2, with 8 bases matching TRBD1. This CDR3 comprises 13 residues. Per the germline V gene, CDR1 is KGHSH and CDR2 is LQKENI. V trimming: 3 bases; J trimming: 8 bases; junction bases outside the gene matches: 5. The DNA of the CDR3 is TGTGCCAGCTCACCCGACAGGGGTTTAGGCTACACCTTC. This codes for CASSPDRGLGYTF.

The chain recombines TRBV7-6 with TRBJ2-7; 12 bases are a match to TRBD1. Per germline, CDR1 SGHVS and CDR2 FNYEAQ. The V and J ends lost 2 bases and 5 bases, in that order; junction bases with no gene match: 4. The CDR3 covers 15 residues. The CDR3: CASSLKGQGAHEQYF. The DNA for the CDR3 is TGTGCCAGCAGCTTAAAGGGACAGGGGGCCCACGAGCAGTACTTC. Complete variable domain (other parts from reference TRBV7-6 and TRBJ2-7): GAGVSQSPRYKVTKRGQDVALRCDPISGHVSLYWYRQALGQGPEFLTYFNYEAQQDKSGLPNDRFSAERPEGSISTLTIQRTEQRDSAMYRCASSLKGQGAHEQYFGPGTRLTVT.